The sequence of this T cell receptor beta chain was determined in a study of persistence of HIV-infected CD4 T cells. Turning to the study itself: Isolated cells were CMV- and HIV-1 Gag-responding CD4+ T cells. Blood samples, up to roughly 200 mL, came from multiple time points, except two leukapheresis donors sampled once.

Sequencing used immunoSEQ version 4 in survey mode. TCRdb keeps only in-frame clones here, not all; method: immunoSEQ multiplex PCR. Among some 58,000 clones, approximately 75% were seen once, and the ten largest hold roughly 1.8%. V was clipped by 4 bases and J by 2 bases, with 11 bases between them. Germline V gives CDR1 MGHDK, CDR2 SYGVNS. This CDR3 region has 14 residues. As concerns this clone: Its antigen remains unknown.

Cells were stimulated with overlapping HIV-1 Gag 15-mer peptides. CD40L/CD69 double-negative CD45RO-high memory CD4+ T cells were collected. Plasma HIV-1 RNA stayed below 50 copies/mL for at least 4 years. Before stimulation, PBMCs underwent CD8+ T cell depletion. This sequence joins TRBV25-1 and TRBJ1-1, with D possibly TRBD1 on 6 matching bases. This receptor was identified in an adult man with HIV who was CMV-seropositive. The sequencing used CD4+ T cells sorted from PBMCs after roughly 18-hour stimulation, collected from a patient who received antiretroviral therapy. As DNA, the CDR3 is TGTGCCAGCAGTGCCAGGGGTTTCAACACTGAAGCTTTCTTT. This sequence encodes CASSARGFNTEAFF.